This is a list of T cell receptor beta chains from one sample in a study of blood T cells in healthy people across ages. In TCRdb, the 5' RACE reads were re-called with MiXCR into one record per CDR3 protein. Among approximately 830,000 distinct CDR3 sequences listed, approximately 59% were seen once. The sample was blood. These receptors were collected from a man younger than 40 in good health. CDR3s include the opening cysteine and the closing phenylalanine or tryptophan. A D gene is named only where the DNA matches it firmly. Only part of the rows carry a size: once, few, many, or a class if the clone is expanded.

clone_size	d_call	cdr3_length	v_call	j_call	cdr3_nt	cdr3_aa
NA	TRBD2	16	TRBV7-2	TRBJ2-1	TGTGCCAGCAGCTTAAGCGGGGGGCGGGGTTTGGGTGAGCAGTTCTTC	CASSLSGGRGLGEQFF
NA	NA	14	TRBV27	TRBJ1-1	TGTGCCAGGCACAGGCGGGAGGGGAACACTGAAGCTTTCTTT	CARHRREGNTEAFF
NA	TRBD1	15	TRBV7-2	TRBJ1-6	TGTGCCAGCAGCACCCGACAGGGATCCAATTCACCCCTCCACTTT	CASSTRQGSNSPLHF
NA	TRBD1	17	TRBV7-4	TRBJ2-1	TGTGCCAGCAGCTTAGTAGGGAGGACAGGGGGTTACAATGAGCAGTTCTTC	CASSLVGRTGGYNEQFF
NA	NA	13	TRBV29-1	TRBJ2-2	TGCAGCGTTGAGGGGGAGATCACCGGGGAGCTGTTTTTT	CSVEGEITGELFF
NA	NA	13	TRBV6-1	TRBJ2-1	TGTGCCAGCAGTGAAGCCAGATACAATGAGCAGTTCTTC	CASSEARYNEQFF
NA	TRBD1	15	TRBV6-5	TRBJ2-5	TGTGCCAGCAGTTACGGGACAGGGATTTTGGAGACCCAGTACTTC	CASSYGTGILETQYF
NA	NA	14	TRBV20-1	TRBJ2-1	TGCAGTGCTAGACAAGACGGACCATACAATGAGCAGTTCTTC	CSARQDGPYNEQFF
NA	TRBD1	15	TRBV5-1	TRBJ2-1	TGCGCCAGCAGCTCCGCTACAGGGGCAGGGAATGAGCAGTTCTTC	CASSSATGAGNEQFF
NA	TRBD1	14	TRBV6-5	TRBJ2-1	TGTGCCAGCAGTCCCCAGACAGGGCGGAATGAGCAGTTCTTC	CASSPQTGRNEQFF
NA	TRBD1	14	TRBV20-1	TRBJ1-5	TGCAGTGCTGTAACCGGGACAGGGGGCCAGCCCCAGCATTTT	CSAVTGTGGQPQHF
NA	NA	14	TRBV9	TRBJ1-2	TGTGCCAGCAGCCAAAGCGGGGTGAGCTATGGCTACACCTTC	CASSQSGVSYGYTF
few	TRBD1	15	TRBV12-3/TRBV12-4	TRBJ2-4	TGTGCCAGCAGAGGGGGCGGAGTAGCCAAAAACATTCAGTACTTC	CASRGGGVAKNIQYF
once	NA	14	TRBV28	TRBJ2-7	TGTGCCAGCAGTTTGCCCCGGGACGCTCAGGAGCTGTACTTC	CASSLPRDAQELYF
NA	NA	13	TRBV29-1	TRBJ1-2	TGCAGCGTTCATGTAGGGAAGAGCTATGGCTACACCTTC	CSVHVGKSYGYTF
NA	NA	15	TRBV15	TRBJ1-4	TGTGCCACCAGCAGAGATCCCGGGGTAGAGGAAAAACTGTTTTTT	CATSRDPGVEEKLFF
NA	NA	11	TRBV20-1	TRBJ2-1	TGCAGTGCTAGAACTACGTATGAGCAGTTCTTC	CSARTTYEQFF
NA	NA	15	TRBV4-3	TRBJ2-2	TGCGCCAGCAGCCAACAAGTGGGGCACACCGGGGAGCTGTTTTTT	CASSQQVGHTGELFF
NA	NA	18	TRBV21-1	TRBJ1-5	TGTGCCAGCAGCAAGCTCCACAGGGGGCCGCGCCACAATCAGCCCCAGCATTTT	CASSKLHRGPRHNQPQHF
once	NA	14	TRBV20-1	TRBJ2-5	TGCAGTGCCCTACTAGCAGCCCATCCAGGGGCCCAGTACTTC	CSALLAAHPGAQYF
few	TRBD2	19	TRBV5-1	TRBJ2-1	TGCGCCAGCAGCAAAGGACTAGCGGGGGGTCATGGGTCCTACAATGAGCAGTTCTTC	CASSKGLAGGHGSYNEQFF
NA	TRBD1	13	TRBV15	TRBJ2-7	TGTGCCACCGGCAGGGACAGAGGATACGAGCAGTACTTC	CATGRDRGYEQYF
few	NA	19	TRBV4-2	TRBJ1-2	TGTGCCAGCAGCCAACCCCCGGGGGGCAGCCCGGAGGTTAAGTATGGCTACACCTTC	CASSQPPGGSPEVKYGYTF
few	NA	21	TRBV6-5	TRBJ2-6	TGTGCCAGCAGTTACTATCCCTCTAATTCAGGTGCAGCCTCTGGGGCCAACGTCCTGACTTTC	CASSYYPSNSGAASGANVLTF
few	NA	13	TRBV28	TRBJ2-7	TGTGCCAGCAGTTTAGGCCCCTATTACGAGCAGTACTTC	CASSLGPYYEQYF
once	NA	16	TRBV7-3	TRBJ2-1	TGTGCCAGCAGCTTAACGGGAGTTAGGGAGAGCAATGAGCAGTTCTTC	CASSLTGVRESNEQFF
NA	NA	16	TRBV7-7	TRBJ2-7	TGTGCTAGCAGCTTAGTACGGCAGGGGATGGCCTACGAGCAGTACTTC	CASSLVRQGMAYEQYF
NA	TRBD2	16	TRBV4-2	TRBJ2-5	TGTGCCAGCAGCCAAGGGGCGGGGGTTCCGCAAGAGACCCAGTACTTC	CASSQGAGVPQETQYF
NA	NA	14	TRBV29-1	TRBJ2-1	TGCAGCGTTGGTTCAACAGGGTCTGGGAATGAGCAGTTCTTC	CSVGSTGSGNEQFF
NA	TRBD1	13	TRBV29-1	TRBJ2-7	TGCAGCGTCCGCGGGACAGGGATGGACGAGCAGTACTTC	CSVRGTGMDEQYF
few	TRBD2	17	TRBV29-1	TRBJ2-3	TGCAGCGTTGTCTCTGGACTAGCGGGAGGTATTACAGATACGCAGTATTTT	CSVVSGLAGGITDTQYF
NA	TRBD1	17	TRBV7-2	TRBJ1-5	TGTGTCAGCAGCCCGAGGGACAGCAGGTTTAGCAATCAGCCCCAGCATTTT	CVSSPRDSRFSNQPQHF
NA	NA	15	TRBV4-3	TRBJ1-4	TGCGCCAGCAGCCAAGGGGTCGGAATCAAGGAAAAACTGTTTTTT	CASSQGVGIKEKLFF
many	TRBD1	17	TRBV4-2	TRBJ2-3	TGTGCCAGCAGCCAAGGGGGACAGCCTCCGGACACAGATACGCAGTATTTT	CASSQGGQPPDTDTQYF
many	TRBD1	15	TRBV12-3/TRBV12-4	TRBJ2-5	TGTGCCAGCAGTATGGGACAGGGTTCAGGAGAGACCCAGTACTTC	CASSMGQGSGETQYF
NA	TRBD1	15	TRBV3-1	TRBJ1-2	TGTGCCAGCAGCCAAGGCGGGACAGGTGGGCAGGGCTACACCTTC	CASSQGGTGGQGYTF
NA	NA	16	TRBV7-2	TRBJ1-6	TGTGCCAGCAGCCCCAAGGGACACGTTTATAATTCACCCCCCCACTTT	CASSPKGHVYNSPPHF
NA	TRBD2	15	TRBV27	TRBJ2-7	TGTGCCAGCAGTTACCTAGCGGGGGGGCGACACGAGCAGTACTTC	CASSYLAGGRHEQYF
once	NA	14	TRBV6-2/TRBV6-3	TRBJ2-5	TGTGCCAGCAGTTACCTGGTATGGGGAGAGACCCAGTACTTC	CASSYLVWGETQYF
NA	TRBD1	13	TRBV20-1	TRBJ2-5	TGCAGTGCTTCACAGGGGGGAGGAGAGACCCAGTACTTC	CSASQGGGETQYF
few	NA	15	TRBV6-2/TRBV6-3	TRBJ2-5	TGTGCCAGCAGGCCGGGACTCCGGGACCAAGAGACCCAGTACTTC	CASRPGLRDQETQYF
NA	TRBD1	12	TRBV18	TRBJ2-1	TGTGCCAGCTCAAACCAGGGGGATGAGCAGTTCTTC	CASSNQGDEQFF
NA	TRBD2	16	TRBV11-2	TRBJ2-4	TGTGCCAGCAGCTTCACTAGCGGGGGATCCAAAAACATTCAGTACTTC	CASSFTSGGSKNIQYF
few	TRBD2	14	TRBV7-2	TRBJ2-1	TGTGCCAGCAGGGGGACTAGCGGGTTCGGTGAGCAGTTCTTC	CASRGTSGFGEQFF
once	TRBD2	14	TRBV20-1	TRBJ2-7	TGCAGTGCTGCTTACGGGGGGGTCAGTTACGAGCAGTACTTC	CSAAYGGVSYEQYF
NA	TRBD2	13	TRBV20-1	TRBJ2-7	TGCAGTGCCATTAGCGGGGGCCGGGACGAGCAGTACTTC	CSAISGGRDEQYF
NA	TRBD1	17	TRBV4-2	TRBJ1-4	TGTGCCAGCAGCCAACTTTCACCGGGACAGGGTTCGGAAAAACTGTTTTTT	CASSQLSPGQGSEKLFF
few	NA	16	TRBV12-3/TRBV12-4	TRBJ2-5	TGTGCCAGCAGTCCCGAGGCATTCGGCCTTCAAGAGACCCAGTACTTC	CASSPEAFGLQETQYF
few	TRBD2	16	TRBV4-2	TRBJ2-3	TGTGCCAGCAGCCCTCCGGGACTAGCGACTACAGATACGCAGTATTTT	CASSPPGLATTDTQYF
NA	TRBD2	17	TRBV12-3/TRBV12-4	TRBJ2-5	TGTGCCAGCAGTTTGTTAAGGACTAGCGGGGGACCCTGGGCCCAGTACTTC	CASSLLRTSGGPWAQYF
few	TRBD1	16	TRBV5-5	TRBJ2-7	TGTGCCAGCAGCTGGCGGCTCGACAGGGTTTCCTACGAGCAGTACTTC	CASSWRLDRVSYEQYF